This TCR beta chain was observed in a study of blood T cell repertoires in COVID-19. Looking at the study overall: Sites across the United States, Italy and Spain contributed samples from acute and convalescent COVID-19.

Libraries were prepared by immunoSEQ multiplex PCR; TCRdb keeps only in-frame clonotypes and omits some of them. The profile shows fewer than 200,000 clones, about 87% of them singletons. CDR1 is SGHRS, CDR2 YFSETQ, per germline. The CDR3 runs to 15 residues. V shed 3 bases and J 1 base; nucleotides not matched to a gene: 3. The genes are TRBV5-1 and TRBJ2-2; 7 positions match TRBD2. The clonotype was recovered from an older woman who had recovered from COVID-19. Sequencing was carried out using peripheral blood. The CDR3 DNA follows: TGCGCCAGCAGCTGGGGACTACAGAACACCGGGGAGCTGTTTTTT. Translating it yields CASSWGLQNTGELFF.